This TCR beta chain was sequenced for a study of T cells and Merkel cell carcinoma outcomes. Trimming left V 0 bases short and J 2 bases short, with 9 bases between. Germline V gives CDR1 LGHNA, CDR2 YNFKEQ. This CDR3 region has 15 residues. Study results and limitations: In Merkel cell carcinoma, repertoire and T-cell density reportedly predicted outcomes.

This clone was recorded only once. What it binds is not known. Data came from immunoSEQ multiplex PCR; TCRdb stores just in-frame clones and leaves some out. The sample has 12,000 to 15,000 clones, around nine tenths seen once. This chain connects TRBV4-2 to TRBJ2-3; D is undetermined. Sequencing was carried out using tumor tissue from Merkel cell carcinoma. The sequence was obtained from a human donor with Merkel cell carcinoma. Here the CDR3 reads CASSQELTHTDTQYF. The CDR3 DNA reads as TGTGCCAGCAGCCAAGAATTAACTCACACAGATACGCAGTATTTT.